What follows is one T cell receptor (beta chain) and its context. Its cognate antigen is unknown. CDR3 length: 15 amino acids. Germline values: CDR1 SGHTA, CDR2 FQGNSA. Trimming took 1 base from V and 5 from J, leaving 14 bases between them. The data stem from a study of B cell selection in AIRE deficiency. In the authors' workflow: Patients' Tregs yielded about 51,000 distinct TCRbeta sequences; donors' fewer than 100,000. The protocol was immunoSEQ multiplex PCR, while the TCRdb copy is restricted to in-frame clones and leaves out a portion. V and J calls and clone size are those listed in that table; D and trimming were worked out from the DNA. The sample has tens of thousands of clones; nearly 95% are singletons. Sorted regulatory T cells were CD4-positive, CD25-high and CD127-low or negative. Overall study findings and caveats: AIRE-deficient Tconv and Treg repertoires matched healthy donors in TCRBV, CDR3 length, diversity. Roughly 28% of healthy-shared Treg TCRbeta sequences appeared in patient Tconv cells. Of roughly 3,400 shared Treg TCRbeta sequences, 31.6% were healthy-donor-only and around 8.6% patient-only.

The sample was CD4+CD25+ Tregs sorted from PBMCs. This sequence was found in a human donor in good health. The genes are TRBV7-2 and TRBJ2-5, with a tentative D call TRBD2 (6 bases). CDR3 coding DNA: TGTGCCAGCAGCTTAGGGGGACTTCCGCCGGAGACCCAGTACTTC. Its protein product is CASSLGGLPPETQYF.